This TCR beta chain originates from a study of monozygotic twins with inflammatory bowel disease. Points on this clonotype: Its target is not known.

General study findings and limits: T cell subtypes that differed could not be told apart.

The CDR3 spans 16 residues. From germline, CDR1 is SEHNR and CDR2 FQNEAQ (reference sequence). No sorting of T cells preceded isolation of total RNA from whole blood. The authors made each sample's cDNA in eight separate reactions. TCRdb re-called the 5' RACE reads and gives one entry per CDR3 protein, without DNA. This table holds 150,000 to 200,000 distinct CDR3 sequences. The clonotype was recovered from a human donor with ulcerative colitis or Crohn's disease, or a healthy co-twin of an affected twin (not recorded which). The specimen sequenced was blood. The rearrangement joins TRBV7-9 to TRBJ2-2; TCRdb selects TRBD1, and the lack of DNA leaves this call unchecked. The CDR3 is CASNPLGGRDTGELFF.